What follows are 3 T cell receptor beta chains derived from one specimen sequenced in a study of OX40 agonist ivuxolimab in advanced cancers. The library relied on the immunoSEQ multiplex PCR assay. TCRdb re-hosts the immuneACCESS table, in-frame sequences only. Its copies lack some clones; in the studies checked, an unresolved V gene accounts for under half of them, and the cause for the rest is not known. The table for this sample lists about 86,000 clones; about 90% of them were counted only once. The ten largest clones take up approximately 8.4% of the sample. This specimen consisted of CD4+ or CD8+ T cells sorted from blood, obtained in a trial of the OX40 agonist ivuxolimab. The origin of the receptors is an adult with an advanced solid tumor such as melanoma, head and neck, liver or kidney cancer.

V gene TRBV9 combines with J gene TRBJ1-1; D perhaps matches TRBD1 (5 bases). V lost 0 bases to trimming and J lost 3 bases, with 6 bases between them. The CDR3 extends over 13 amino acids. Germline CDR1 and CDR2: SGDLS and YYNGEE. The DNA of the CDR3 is TGTGCCAGCAGCGTAGGGGGGTACACTGAAGCTTTCTTT. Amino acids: CASSVGGYTEAFF.

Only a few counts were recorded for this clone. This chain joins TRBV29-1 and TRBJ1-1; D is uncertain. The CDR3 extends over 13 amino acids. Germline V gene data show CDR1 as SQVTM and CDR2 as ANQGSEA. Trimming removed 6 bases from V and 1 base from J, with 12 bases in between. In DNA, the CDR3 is TGCAGCGTCGACCGTCAACGGAACACTGAAGCTTTCTTT. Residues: CSVDRQRNTEAFF.

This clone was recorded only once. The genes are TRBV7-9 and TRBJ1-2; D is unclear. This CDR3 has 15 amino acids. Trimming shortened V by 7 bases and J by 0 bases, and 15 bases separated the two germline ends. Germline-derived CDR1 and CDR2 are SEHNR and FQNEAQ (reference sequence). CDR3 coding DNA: TGTGCCAGCAACAACAACCAGGCGGCTAACTATGGCTACACCTTC. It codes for CASNNNQAANYGYTF.